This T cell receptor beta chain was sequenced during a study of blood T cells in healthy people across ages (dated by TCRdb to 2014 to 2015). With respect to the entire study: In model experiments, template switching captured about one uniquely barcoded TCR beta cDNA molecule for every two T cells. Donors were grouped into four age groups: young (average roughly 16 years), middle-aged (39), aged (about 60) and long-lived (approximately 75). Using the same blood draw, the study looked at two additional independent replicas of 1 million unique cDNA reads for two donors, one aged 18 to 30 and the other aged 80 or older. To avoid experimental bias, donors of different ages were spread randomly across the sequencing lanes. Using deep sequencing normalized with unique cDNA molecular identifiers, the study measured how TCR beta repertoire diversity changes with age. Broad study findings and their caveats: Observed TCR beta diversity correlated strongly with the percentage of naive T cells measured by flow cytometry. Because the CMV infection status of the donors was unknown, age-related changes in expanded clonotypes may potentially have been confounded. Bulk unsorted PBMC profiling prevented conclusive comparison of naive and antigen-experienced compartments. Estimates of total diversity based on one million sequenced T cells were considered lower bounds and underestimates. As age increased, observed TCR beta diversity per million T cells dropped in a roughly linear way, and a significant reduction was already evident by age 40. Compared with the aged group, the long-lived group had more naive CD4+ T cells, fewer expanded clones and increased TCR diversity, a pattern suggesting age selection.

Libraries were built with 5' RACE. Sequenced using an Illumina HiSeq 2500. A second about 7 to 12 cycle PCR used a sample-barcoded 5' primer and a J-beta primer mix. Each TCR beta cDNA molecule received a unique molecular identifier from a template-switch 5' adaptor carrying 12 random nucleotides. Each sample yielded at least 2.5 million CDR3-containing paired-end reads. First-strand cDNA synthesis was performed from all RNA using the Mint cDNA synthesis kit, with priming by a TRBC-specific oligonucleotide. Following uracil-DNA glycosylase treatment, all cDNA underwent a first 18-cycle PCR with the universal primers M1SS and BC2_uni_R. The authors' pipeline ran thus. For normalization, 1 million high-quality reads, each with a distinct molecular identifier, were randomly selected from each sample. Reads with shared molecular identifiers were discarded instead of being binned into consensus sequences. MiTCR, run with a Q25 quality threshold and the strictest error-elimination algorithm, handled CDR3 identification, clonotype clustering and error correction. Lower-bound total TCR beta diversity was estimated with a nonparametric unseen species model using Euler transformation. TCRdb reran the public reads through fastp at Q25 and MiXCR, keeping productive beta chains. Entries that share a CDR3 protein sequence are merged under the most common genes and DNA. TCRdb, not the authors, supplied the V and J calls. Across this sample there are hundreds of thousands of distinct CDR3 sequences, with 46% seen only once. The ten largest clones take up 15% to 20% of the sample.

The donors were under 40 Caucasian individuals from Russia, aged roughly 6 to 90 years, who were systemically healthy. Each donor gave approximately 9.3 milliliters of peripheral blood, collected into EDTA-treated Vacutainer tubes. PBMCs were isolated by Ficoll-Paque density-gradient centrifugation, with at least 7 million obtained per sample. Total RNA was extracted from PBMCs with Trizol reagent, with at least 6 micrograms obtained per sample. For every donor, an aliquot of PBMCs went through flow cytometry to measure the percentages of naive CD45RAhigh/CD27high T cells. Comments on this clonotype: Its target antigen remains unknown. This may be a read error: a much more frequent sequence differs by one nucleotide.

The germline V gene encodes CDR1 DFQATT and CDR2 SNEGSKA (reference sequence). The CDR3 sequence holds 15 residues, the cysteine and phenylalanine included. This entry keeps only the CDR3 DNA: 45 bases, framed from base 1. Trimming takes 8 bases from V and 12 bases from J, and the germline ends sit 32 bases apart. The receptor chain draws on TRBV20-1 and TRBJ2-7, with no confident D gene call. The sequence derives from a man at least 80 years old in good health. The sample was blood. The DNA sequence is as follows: TGCAGTTGCTACTTCCCCGTAGGTGGTTTAGAGACCCGGTACTTC. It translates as CSCYFPVGGLETRYF.